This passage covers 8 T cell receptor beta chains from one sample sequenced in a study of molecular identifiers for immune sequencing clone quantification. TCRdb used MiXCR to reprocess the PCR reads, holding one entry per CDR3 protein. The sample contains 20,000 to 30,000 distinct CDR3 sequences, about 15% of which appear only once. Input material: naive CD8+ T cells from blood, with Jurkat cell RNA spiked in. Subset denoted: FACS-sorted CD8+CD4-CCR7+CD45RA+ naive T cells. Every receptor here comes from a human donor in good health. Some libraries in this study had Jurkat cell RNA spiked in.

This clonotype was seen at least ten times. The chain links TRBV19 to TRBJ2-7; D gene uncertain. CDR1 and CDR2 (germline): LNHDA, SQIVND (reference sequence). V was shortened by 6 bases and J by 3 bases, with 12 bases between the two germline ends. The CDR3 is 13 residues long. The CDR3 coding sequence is TGTGCCAGTAGGACGTTTCTCGTCTACGAGCAGTACTTC. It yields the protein CASRTFLVYEQYF. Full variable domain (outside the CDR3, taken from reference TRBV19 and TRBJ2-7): DGGITQSPKYLFRKEGQNVTLSCEQNLNHDAMYWYRQDPGQGLRLIYYSQIVNDFQKGDIAEGYSVSREKKESFPLTVTSAQKNPTAFYLCASRTFLVYEQYFGPGTRLTVT.

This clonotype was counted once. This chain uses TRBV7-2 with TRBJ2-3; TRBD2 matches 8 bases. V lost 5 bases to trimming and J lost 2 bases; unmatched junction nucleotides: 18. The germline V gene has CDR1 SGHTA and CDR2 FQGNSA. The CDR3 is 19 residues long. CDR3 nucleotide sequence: TGTGCCAGCAGCCACCCCTCCGAAGCGGGAGACGATCTCACAGATACGCAGTATTTT. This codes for CASSHPSEAGDDLTDTQYF.

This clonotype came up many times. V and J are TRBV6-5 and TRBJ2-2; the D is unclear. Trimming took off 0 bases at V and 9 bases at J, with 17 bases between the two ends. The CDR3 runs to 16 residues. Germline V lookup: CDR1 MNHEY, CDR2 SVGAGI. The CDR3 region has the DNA TGTGCCAGCAGTTACTCCGATGTGGGTACCAGCCGGGAGCTGTTTTTT. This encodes CASSYSDVGTSRELFF.

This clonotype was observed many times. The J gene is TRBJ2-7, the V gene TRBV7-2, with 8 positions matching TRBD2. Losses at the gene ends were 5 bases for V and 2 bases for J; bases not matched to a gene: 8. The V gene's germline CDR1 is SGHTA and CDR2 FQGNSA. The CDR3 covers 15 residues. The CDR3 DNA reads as TGTGCCAGCAGCCCGCGTGCGGGGGGAACCTACGAGCAGTACTTC. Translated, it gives CASSPRAGGTYEQYF.

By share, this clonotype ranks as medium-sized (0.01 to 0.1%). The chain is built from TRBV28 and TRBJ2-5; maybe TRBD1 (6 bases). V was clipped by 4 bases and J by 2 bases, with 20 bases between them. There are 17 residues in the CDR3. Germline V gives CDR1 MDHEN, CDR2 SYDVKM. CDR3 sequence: CASSYRKSGTPQETQYF. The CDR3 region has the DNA TGTGCCAGCAGTTACCGAAAATCCGGGACACCTCAAGAGACCCAGTACTTC. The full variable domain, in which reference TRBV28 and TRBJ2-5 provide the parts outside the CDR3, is DVKVTQSSRYLVKRTGEKVFLECVQDMDHENMFWYRQDPGLGLRLIYFSYDVKMKEKGDIPEGYSVSREKKERFSLILESASTNQTSMYLCASSYRKSGTPQETQYFGPGTRLLVL.

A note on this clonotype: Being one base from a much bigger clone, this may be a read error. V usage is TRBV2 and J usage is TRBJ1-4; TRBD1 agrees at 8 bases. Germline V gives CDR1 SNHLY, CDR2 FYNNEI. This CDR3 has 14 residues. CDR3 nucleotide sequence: TGTGCCAGCAGTGGGGACAGGAATAATGTAAAACTGTTTTTT. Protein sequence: CASSGDRNNVKLFF.

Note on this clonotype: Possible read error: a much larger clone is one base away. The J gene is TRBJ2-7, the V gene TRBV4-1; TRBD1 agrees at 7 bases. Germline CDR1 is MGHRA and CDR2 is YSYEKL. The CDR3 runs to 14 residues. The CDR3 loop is CACSRSGTAYEQYF. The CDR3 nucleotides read TGCGCCTGCAGCCGCTCCGGGACAGCTTACGAGCAGTACTTC.

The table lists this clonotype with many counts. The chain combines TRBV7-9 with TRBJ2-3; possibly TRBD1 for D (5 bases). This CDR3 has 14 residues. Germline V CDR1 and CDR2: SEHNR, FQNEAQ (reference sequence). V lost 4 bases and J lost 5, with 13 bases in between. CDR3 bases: TGTGCCAGCAGCTCTAATCTAGGGGTAGATACGCAGTATTTT. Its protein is CASSSNLGVDTQYF.